The sample holds one count of the clone carrying this TCR beta chain. This record belongs to a study of neurological immune-mediated disorders. MiXCR, run by TCRdb on the 5' RACE reads, gives a single entry per CDR3 protein. This table has under 60,000 distinct CDR3 sequences, about 25% appearing once. The unsorted libraries were prepared from 2 million PBMCs (stored at -80 C). V was pared by 3 bases and J by 8 bases, with 14 bases between. This CDR3 is built from 14 residues. Sequenced sample: PBMCs. The clonotype comes from a woman in her 70s in good health. This sequence joins TRBV12-3 or TRBV12-4 and TRBJ1-5; D unclear. The CDR3 bases are TGTGCCAGCAGTTTTAACTCCATTCTGGAGCCCCAGCATTTT. Its protein is CASSFNSILEPQHF.